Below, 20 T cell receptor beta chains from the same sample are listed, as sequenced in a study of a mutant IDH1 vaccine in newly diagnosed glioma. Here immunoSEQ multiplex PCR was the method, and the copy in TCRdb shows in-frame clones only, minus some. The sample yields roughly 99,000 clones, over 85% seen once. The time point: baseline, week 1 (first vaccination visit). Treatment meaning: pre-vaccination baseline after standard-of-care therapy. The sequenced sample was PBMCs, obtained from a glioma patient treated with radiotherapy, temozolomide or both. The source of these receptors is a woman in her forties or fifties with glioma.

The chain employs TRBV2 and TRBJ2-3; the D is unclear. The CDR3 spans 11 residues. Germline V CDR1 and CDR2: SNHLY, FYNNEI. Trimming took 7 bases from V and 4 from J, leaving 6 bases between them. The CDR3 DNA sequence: TGTGCCAGCATGTACTCAGATACGCAGTATTTT. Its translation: CASMYSDTQYF.

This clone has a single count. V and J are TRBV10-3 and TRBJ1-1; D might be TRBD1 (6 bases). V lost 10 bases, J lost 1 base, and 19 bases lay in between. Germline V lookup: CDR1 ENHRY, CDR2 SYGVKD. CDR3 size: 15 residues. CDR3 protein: CASIQGGGSNTEAFF. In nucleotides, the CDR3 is TGTGCCAGCATCCAAGGGGGGGGCTCGAACACTGAAGCTTTCTTT.

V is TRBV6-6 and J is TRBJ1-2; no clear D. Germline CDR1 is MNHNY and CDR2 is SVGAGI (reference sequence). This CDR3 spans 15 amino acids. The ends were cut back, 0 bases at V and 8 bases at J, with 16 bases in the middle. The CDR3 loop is CASSYSFRQPGGYTF. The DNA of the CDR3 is TGTGCCAGCAGTTACTCGTTTCGGCAGCCTGGAGGCTACACCTTC.

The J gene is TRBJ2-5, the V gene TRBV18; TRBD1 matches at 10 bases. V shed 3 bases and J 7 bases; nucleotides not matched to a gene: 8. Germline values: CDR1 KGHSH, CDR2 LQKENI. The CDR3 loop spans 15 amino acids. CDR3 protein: CASSPPGQGIGTQYF. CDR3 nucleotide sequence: TGTGCCAGCTCACCTCCGGGACAGGGGATTGGGACCCAGTACTTC.

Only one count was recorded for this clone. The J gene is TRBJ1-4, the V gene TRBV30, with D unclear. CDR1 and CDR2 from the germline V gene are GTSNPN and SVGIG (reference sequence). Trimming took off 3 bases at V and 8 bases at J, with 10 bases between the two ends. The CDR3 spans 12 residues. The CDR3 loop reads CAWSMIYEKLFF. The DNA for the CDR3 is TGTGCCTGGAGCATGATTTACGAAAAACTGTTTTTT.

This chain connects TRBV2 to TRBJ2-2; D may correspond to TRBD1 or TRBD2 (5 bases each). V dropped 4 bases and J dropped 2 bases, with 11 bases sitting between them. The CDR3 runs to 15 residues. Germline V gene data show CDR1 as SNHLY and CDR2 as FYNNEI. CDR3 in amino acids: CASSGGPTNTGELFF. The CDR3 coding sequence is TGTGCCAGCAGTGGGGGACCAACCAACACCGGGGAGCTGTTTTTT.

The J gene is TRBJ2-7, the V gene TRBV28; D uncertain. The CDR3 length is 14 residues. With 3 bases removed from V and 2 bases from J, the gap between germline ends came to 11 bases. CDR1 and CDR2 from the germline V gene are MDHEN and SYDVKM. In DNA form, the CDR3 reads TGTGCCAGCAGTTTCAGTCCAAATACCTACGAGCAGTACTTC. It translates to CASSFSPNTYEQYF.

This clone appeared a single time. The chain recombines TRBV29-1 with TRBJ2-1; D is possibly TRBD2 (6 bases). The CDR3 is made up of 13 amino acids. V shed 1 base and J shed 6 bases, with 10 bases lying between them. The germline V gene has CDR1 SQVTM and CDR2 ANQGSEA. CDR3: CSVEGTTSNEQFF. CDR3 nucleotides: TGCAGCGTTGAAGGGACGACTAGCAATGAGCAGTTCTTC.

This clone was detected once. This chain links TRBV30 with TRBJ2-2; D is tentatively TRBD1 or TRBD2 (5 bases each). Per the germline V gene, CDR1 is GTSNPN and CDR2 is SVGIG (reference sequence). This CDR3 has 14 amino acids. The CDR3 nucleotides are TGTGCGTATGGGGTGGGACCGCGCACCGGGGAGCTGTTTTTT. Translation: CAYGVGPRTGELFF.

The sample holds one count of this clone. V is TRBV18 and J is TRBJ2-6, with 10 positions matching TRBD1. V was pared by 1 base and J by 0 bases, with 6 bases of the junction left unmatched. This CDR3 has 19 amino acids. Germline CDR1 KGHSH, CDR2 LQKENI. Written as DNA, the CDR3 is TGTGCCAGCTCACCACTTAGACAGGGGGCCCACTCTGGGGCCAACGTCCTGACTTTC. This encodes CASSPLRQGAHSGANVLTF.

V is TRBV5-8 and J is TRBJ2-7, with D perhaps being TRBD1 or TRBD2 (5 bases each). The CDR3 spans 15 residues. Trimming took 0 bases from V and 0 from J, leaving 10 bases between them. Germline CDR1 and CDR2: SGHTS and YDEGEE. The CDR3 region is CASSLDAGSSYEQYF. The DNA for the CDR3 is TGTGCCAGCAGCTTGGATGCAGGGAGCTCCTACGAGCAGTACTTC. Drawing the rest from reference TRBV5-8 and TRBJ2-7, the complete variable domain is EAGVTQSPTHLIKTRGQQATLRCSPISGHTSVYWYQQALGLGLQFLLWYDEGEERNRGNFPPRFSGRQFPNYSSELNVNALELEDSALYLCASSLDAGSSYEQYFGPGTRLTVT.

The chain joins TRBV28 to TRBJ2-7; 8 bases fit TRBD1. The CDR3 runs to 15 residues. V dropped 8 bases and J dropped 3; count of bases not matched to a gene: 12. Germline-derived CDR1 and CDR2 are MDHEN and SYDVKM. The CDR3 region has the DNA TGTGCCAGCCTGGGCCTCGGGACAGGAAGCTACGAGCAGTACTTC. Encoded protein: CASLGLGTGSYEQYF. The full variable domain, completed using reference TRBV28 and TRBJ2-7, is DVKVTQSSRYLVKRTGEKVFLECVQDMDHENMFWYRQDPGLGLRLIYFSYDVKMKEKGDIPEGYSVSREKKERFSLILESASTNQTSMYLCASLGLGTGSYEQYFGPGTRLTVT.

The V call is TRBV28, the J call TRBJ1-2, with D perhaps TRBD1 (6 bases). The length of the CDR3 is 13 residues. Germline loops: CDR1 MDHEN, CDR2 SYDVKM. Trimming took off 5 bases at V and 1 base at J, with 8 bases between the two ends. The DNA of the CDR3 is TGTGCCAGCAGTAGGGGGGGTAACTATGGCTACACCTTC. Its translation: CASSRGGNYGYTF.

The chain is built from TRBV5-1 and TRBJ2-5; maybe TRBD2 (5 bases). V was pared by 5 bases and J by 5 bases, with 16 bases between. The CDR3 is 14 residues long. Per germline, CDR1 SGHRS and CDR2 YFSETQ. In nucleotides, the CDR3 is TGCGCCAGCAGACTAGGTGGACCCGGGGAGACCCAGTACTTC. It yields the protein CASRLGGPGETQYF.

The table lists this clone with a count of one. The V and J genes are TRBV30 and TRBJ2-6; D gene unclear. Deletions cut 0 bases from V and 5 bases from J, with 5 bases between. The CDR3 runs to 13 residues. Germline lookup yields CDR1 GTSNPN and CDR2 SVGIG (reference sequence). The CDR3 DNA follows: TGTGCCTGGAGTGTAGAAAGGGCCAACGTCCTGACTTTC. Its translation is CAWSVERANVLTF.

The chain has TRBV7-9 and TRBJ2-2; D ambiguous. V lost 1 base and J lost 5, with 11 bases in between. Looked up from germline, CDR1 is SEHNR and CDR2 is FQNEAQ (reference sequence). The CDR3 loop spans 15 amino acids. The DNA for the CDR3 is TGTGCCAGCAGCTTAGGGGCCCTAGGTACCGGGGAGCTGTTTTTT. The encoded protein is CASSLGALGTGELFF.

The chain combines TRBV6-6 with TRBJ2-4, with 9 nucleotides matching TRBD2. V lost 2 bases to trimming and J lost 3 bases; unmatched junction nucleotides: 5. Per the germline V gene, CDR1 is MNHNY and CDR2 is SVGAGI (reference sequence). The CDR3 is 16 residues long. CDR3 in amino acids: CASSYGGGDGKNIQYF. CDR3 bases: TGTGCCAGCAGTTACGGCGGGGGGGATGGCAAAAACATTCAGTACTTC.

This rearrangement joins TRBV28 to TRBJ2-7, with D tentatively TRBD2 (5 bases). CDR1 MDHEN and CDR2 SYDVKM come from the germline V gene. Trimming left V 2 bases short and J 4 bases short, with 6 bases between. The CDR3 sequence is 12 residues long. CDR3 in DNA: TGTGCCAGCAGTTTAGGGAGATACGAGCAGTACTTC. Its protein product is CASSLGRYEQYF.

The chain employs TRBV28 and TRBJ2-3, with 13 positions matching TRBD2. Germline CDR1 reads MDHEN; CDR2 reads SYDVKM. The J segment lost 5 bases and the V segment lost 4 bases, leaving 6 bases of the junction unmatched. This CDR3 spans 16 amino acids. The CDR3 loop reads CASSSPGLAGKDTQYF. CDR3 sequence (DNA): TGTGCCAGCAGTTCCCCGGGACTAGCGGGAAAAGATACGCAGTATTTT.

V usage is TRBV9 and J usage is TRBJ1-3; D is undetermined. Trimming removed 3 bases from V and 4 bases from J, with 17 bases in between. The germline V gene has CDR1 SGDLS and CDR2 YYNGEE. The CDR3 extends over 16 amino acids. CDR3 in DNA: TGTGCCAGCAGCGCAGACTCGGGGATGAACGGAAACACCATATATTTT. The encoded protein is CASSADSGMNGNTIYF. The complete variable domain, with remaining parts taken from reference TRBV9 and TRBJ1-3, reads DSGVTQTPKHLITATGQRVTLRCSPRSGDLSVYWYQQSLDQGLQFLIQYYNGEERAKGNILERFSAQQFPDLHSELNLSSLELGDSALYFCASSADSGMNGNTIYFGEGSWLTVV.